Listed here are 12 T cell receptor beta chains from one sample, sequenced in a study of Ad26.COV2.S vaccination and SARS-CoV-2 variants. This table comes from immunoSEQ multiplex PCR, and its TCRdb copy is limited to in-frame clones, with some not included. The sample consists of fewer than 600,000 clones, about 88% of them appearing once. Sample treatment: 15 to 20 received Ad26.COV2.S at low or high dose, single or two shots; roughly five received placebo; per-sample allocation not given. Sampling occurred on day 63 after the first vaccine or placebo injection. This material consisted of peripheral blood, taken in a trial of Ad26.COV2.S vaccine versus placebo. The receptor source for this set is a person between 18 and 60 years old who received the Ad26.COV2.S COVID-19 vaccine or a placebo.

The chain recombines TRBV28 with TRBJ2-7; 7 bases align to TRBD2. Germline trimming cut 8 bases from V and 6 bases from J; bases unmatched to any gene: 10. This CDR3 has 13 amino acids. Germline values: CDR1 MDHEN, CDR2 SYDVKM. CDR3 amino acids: CASLKREVPEQYF. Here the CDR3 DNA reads TGTGCCAGCTTAAAGCGGGAAGTCCCCGAGCAGTACTTC.

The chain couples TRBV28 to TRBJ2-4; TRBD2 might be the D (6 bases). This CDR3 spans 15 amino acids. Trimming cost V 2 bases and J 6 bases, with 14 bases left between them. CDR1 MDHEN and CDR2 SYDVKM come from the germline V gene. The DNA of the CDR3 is TGTGCCAGCAGTTTAACCGGGAGCAATACAAACATTCAGTACTTC. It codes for CASSLTGSNTNIQYF.

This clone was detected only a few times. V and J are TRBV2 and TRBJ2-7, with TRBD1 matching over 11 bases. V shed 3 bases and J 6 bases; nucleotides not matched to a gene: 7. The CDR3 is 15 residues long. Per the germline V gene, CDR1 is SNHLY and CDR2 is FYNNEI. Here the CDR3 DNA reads TGTGCCAGCAGTGACCGGGGACAGGGGGTCGGCGAGCAGTACTTC. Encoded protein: CASSDRGQGVGEQYF.

CDR3 DNA sequence: TGTGCCACCAGCAGAGACCGGGCCCCTTGGGCCACTGAAGCTTTCTTT. This translates into CATSRDRAPWATEAFF. V gene TRBV15 combines with J gene TRBJ1-1; no clear D gene. The CDR3 contains 16 residues. The germline V gene has CDR1 LNHNV and CDR2 YYDKDF (reference sequence). The V and J ends lost 0 bases and 4 bases respectively, with 15 bases between them.

Written as DNA, the CDR3 is TGTGCCAGTAGTAAGACAATAGCGGGAGGGCCGGTTGATGAGCAGTTCTTC. Residues: CASSKTIAGGPVDEQFF. The V and J genes are TRBV19 and TRBJ2-1; TRBD2 matches at 11 bases. The CDR3 spans 17 residues. V lost 4 bases and J lost 8; bases outside the gene matches: 13. From germline, CDR1 is LNHDA and CDR2 SQIVND (reference sequence).

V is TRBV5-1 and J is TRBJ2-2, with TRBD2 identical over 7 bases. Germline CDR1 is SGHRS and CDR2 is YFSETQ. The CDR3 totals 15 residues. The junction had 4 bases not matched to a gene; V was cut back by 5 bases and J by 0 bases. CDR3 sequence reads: CASRPAGSNTGELFF. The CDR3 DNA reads TGCGCCAGCAGGCCAGCGGGATCGAACACCGGGGAGCTGTTTTTT.

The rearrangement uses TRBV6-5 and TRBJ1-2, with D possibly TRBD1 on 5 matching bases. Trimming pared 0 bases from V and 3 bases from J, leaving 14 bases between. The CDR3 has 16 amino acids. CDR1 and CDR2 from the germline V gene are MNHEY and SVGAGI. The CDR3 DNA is TGTGCCAGCAGTTACTCTTCCCGGGGCGAGTACTATGGCTACACCTTC. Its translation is CASSYSSRGEYYGYTF.

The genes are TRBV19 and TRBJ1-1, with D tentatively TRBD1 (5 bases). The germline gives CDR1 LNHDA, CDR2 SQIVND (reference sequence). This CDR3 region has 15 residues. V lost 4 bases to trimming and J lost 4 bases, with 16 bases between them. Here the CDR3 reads CASSTGRTGGTEAFF. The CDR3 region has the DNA TGTGCCAGTAGTACGGGACGGACGGGCGGCACTGAAGCTTTCTTT. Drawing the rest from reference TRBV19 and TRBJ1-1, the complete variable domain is DGGITQSPKYLFRKEGQNVTLSCEQNLNHDAMYWYRQDPGQGLRLIYYSQIVNDFQKGDIAEGYSVSREKKESFPLTVTSAQKNPTAFYLCASSTGRTGGTEAFFGQGTRLTVV.

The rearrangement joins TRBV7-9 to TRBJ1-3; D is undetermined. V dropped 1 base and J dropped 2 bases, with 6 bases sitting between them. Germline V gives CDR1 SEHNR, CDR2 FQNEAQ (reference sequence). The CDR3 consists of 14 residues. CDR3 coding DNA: TGTGCCAGCAGCTTAGGGCAGACTGGAAACACCATATATTTT. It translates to CASSLGQTGNTIYF.

The CDR3 DNA reads TGTGCCAGCAGCTTAGGGACCAACGCTGAAGCTTTCTTT. It translates to CASSLGTNAEAFF. This chain joins TRBV11-2 and TRBJ1-1; no definite D call. This CDR3 region has 13 residues. V lost 1 base and J lost 6, with 9 bases in between. CDR1 and CDR2 (germline): SGHAT, FQNNGV.

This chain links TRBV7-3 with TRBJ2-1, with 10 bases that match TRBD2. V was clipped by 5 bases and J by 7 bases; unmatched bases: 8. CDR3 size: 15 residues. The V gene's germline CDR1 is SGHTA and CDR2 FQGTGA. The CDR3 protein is CASSLLAGIVNEQFF. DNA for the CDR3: TGTGCCAGCAGCCTACTAGCGGGGATTGTAAATGAGCAGTTCTTC.

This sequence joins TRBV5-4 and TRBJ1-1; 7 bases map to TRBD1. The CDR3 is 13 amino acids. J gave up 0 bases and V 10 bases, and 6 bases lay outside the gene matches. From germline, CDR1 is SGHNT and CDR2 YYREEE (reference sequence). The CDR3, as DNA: TGTGCCTTACACGGACAGGTGAACACTGAAGCTTTCTTT. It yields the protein CALHGQVNTEAFF.